This T cell receptor beta chain was recovered during a study of blood T cell repertoires in COVID-19. TCRdb's copy holds only in-frame clones and misses some; the assay was immunoSEQ multiplex PCR. The repertoire holds around 330,000 clones, with 85% as singletons. Sequencing was done on a sample of PBMCs or T cells enriched from blood (not recorded which). The receptor was isolated from a young woman who had been exposed to COVID-19.

The CDR3 sequence is CASSQHWGSGINEQFF. In DNA, the CDR3 is TGCGCCAGCAGTCAACATTGGGGTAGCGGGATAAATGAGCAGTTCTTC. This chain connects TRBV23-1 to TRBJ2-1; the match to TRBD2 covers 8 bases. Being an ORF, TRBV23-1 has a function that is uncertain. The V segment lost 2 bases and the J segment 7 bases; nucleotides outside the gene matches: 10. This CDR3 contains 16 residues.